Sequencing of this T cell receptor beta chain was carried out in a study of T cells in Graves' hyperthyroidism and ophthalmopathy. In patients aged 18 to 65, hyperthyroidism was newly diagnosed, with duration under 2 months. Used for diagnoses were clinical symptoms, serum thyroxine and TRAb, thyroid ultrasound and orbital computed tomography. Amplification of TCR beta CDR3 regions used RNA as the template. The HTBI primer set was used in a first-round RT-PCR of the TCR CDR3. TCRdb itself ran the multiplex PCR reads through MiXCR, one entry per CDR3 protein. The sample lists some 360,000 distinct CDR3 sequences; approximately 15% were seen once. This clonotype was obtained from a woman between 55 and 75 years old with Graves' hyperthyroidism. The source material was blood.

The CDR3 region is CASSLRTGGATDTQYF. The CDR3 bases are TGTGCCAGCAGCTTAAGGACGGGAGGGGCCACAGATACGCAGTATTTT. This rearrangement joins TRBV11-2 to TRBJ2-3; 8 nucleotides align to TRBD2. This CDR3 is 16 amino acids long. Germline CDR1 reads SGHAT; CDR2 reads FQNNGV. With 2 bases clipped from V and 2 bases from J, the junction kept 6 bases outside the gene matches.